The 5 T cell receptor beta chains in this list originate from one sample, sequenced in a study of T-cell memory formation after mild COVID-19 (dated by TCRdb to about 2021). The library came from 5' RACE. The run used an Illumina NovaSeq 6000. In TCRdb, the public reads were trimmed at Q25 with fastp and aligned with MiXCR, with productive beta chains retained. One record per CDR3 amino acid sequence lists the most common genes and DNA. This sample comprises around 200,000 distinct CDR3 sequences, more than 25% of them detected only once. The ten largest clones capture 9.5% to 12% of the sample. Sequenced sample: PBMCs or a T cell subset sorted from them (not recorded which). Source of these receptors: an adult woman who had mild COVID-19 (a few samples of this study predate the infection). The sample titles of this study are shuffled in the database, so cell type and time point are left out; the donor was told from shared clones.

This clonotype was counted a few times. The chain couples TRBV5-1 to TRBJ2-7; D gene unclear. CDR1 SGHRS and CDR2 YFSETQ come from the germline V gene. The CDR3 is 13 residues long. Trimming stripped 2 bases from V and 2 bases from J, with 8 bases between. CDR3 in amino acids: CASSLNRPYEQYF. In DNA, the CDR3 is TGCGCCAGCAGCTTAAACAGACCCTACGAGCAGTACTTC.

This clonotype came up a few times. The V gene is TRBV12-5, the J gene TRBJ2-1; the D is unclear. The CDR3 sequence is 14 residues long. Trimming took off 0 bases at V and 8 bases at J, with 11 bases between the two ends. Germline CDR1 LGHNT, CDR2 FRNRAP. The CDR3 sequence: CASGLVLGWDEQFF. CDR3 nucleotides: TGTGCTAGTGGTTTGGTACTGGGTTGGGATGAGCAGTTCTTC.

This clonotype came up a few times. The chain employs TRBV20-1 and TRBJ2-7, with D tentatively TRBD1 or TRBD2 (5 bases each). The length of the CDR3 is 13 residues. V was shortened by 5 bases and J by 9 bases, with 20 bases between the two germline ends. CDR1 and CDR2 (germline): DFQATT, SNEGSKA (reference sequence). The CDR3 DNA sequence: TGCAGTGCTCCATCCGGGACCAGGTCCGGGCAGTACTTC. It encodes CSAPSGTRSGQYF.

V usage is TRBV10-3 and J usage is TRBJ1-2; D uncertain. This CDR3 has 10 residues. Looked up from germline, CDR1 is ENHRY and CDR2 is SYGVKD. V was trimmed by 6 bases and J by 5 bases, leaving 4 bases between them. The CDR3 DNA reads as TGTGCCATCAGCGATTATGGCTACACCTTC. Residues: CAISDYGYTF.

The chain combines TRBV7-9 with TRBJ2-3; D gene ambiguous. The germline gives CDR1 SEHNR, CDR2 FQNEAQ (reference sequence). This CDR3 has 15 residues. V was pared by 1 base and J by 4 bases, with 12 bases between. CDR3 in DNA: TGTGCCAGCAGCTTAGGACGACGGGTCCCAGATACGCAGTATTTT. This translates into CASSLGRRVPDTQYF.